This T cell receptor (beta chain) came from a study of shared clonotypes between healthy human individuals. In regard to this clone: Its target is unknown.

There were no recent acute infections or vaccinations among the donors, who were healthy HIV-negative adults. Every contributor of samples was a Caucasian grown-up residing in Nashville, Tennessee. In the CD4+ fraction, cells were divided into CD45RA+ naive and CD45RA-negative memory subsets. The CDR3 runs to 13 residues. V lost 8 bases and J lost 6; bases outside the gene matches: 9. Looked up from germline, CDR1 is MNHNS and CDR2 is SASEGT. Study findings and constraints: Only blood underwent sampling, and tissue repertoires likely differ.

TCRdb's copy holds only in-frame clones and misses some; the assay was immunoSEQ multiplex PCR. Of about 980,000 clones listed, more than 75% are singletons. The sequenced material came from memory CD4+ T cells sorted from blood. Subset reported: CD45RA-negative fraction. The chain joins TRBV6-1 to TRBJ2-7, with 8 bases aligning to TRBD1. The TCR comes from a man aged 18 to 29 in good health. For the CDR3, the DNA is TGTGCCAGCGGCCGGGACAGGTGGGGCGAGCAGTACTTC. Amino acid sequence: CASGRDRWGEQYF.